Below are 25 T cell receptor beta chains sequenced from a single sample in a study of CD8 T cells in ankylosing spondylitis. TCRdb itself ran the 5' RACE reads through MiXCR, one entry per CDR3 protein. This table has 350,000 to 450,000 distinct CDR3 sequences, 20% to 25% appearing once. Sequencing was done on a sample of blood, either unsorted or a sorted T cell fraction (not recorded which). Every receptor here comes from a male donor with ankylosing spondylitis or in good health (not recorded which).

This clonotype appeared many times. This CDR3 is CASSDLLGKTKKETQYF. CDR3 bases: TGTGCCAGCAGCGACCTTCTCGGGAAAACGAAGAAGGAGACCCAGTACTTC. The gene calls are TRBV12-3 or TRBV12-4 and TRBJ2-5; possible D gene TRBD2, 5 bases. This CDR3 is built from 17 residues. V lost 6 bases, J lost 5 bases, and 25 bases lay in between.

This chain links TRBV2 with TRBJ2-1; D unclear. The germline V and J ends were trimmed by 7 bases and 6 bases, with 13 bases remaining between them. The CDR3 has 13 amino acids. CDR1 and CDR2 (germline): SNHLY, FYNNEI. The chain's CDR3 is CASIALLTNEQFF. The CDR3 DNA follows: TGTGCCAGCATTGCGCTACTTACCAATGAGCAGTTCTTC.

The rearrangement joins TRBV18 to TRBJ2-7, with 8 bases matching TRBD1. Germline values: CDR1 KGHSH, CDR2 LQKENI. J gave up 6 bases and V 3 bases, and 19 bases lay outside the gene matches. This CDR3 spans 18 amino acids. The CDR3 reads CASSPPRVGTGEQGEQYF. The CDR3 nucleotides are TGTGCCAGCTCACCTCCGCGCGTCGGGACAGGTGAACAGGGCGAGCAGTACTTC.

Note on this clonotype: At one end, the junction sequence differs from germline, possibly due to a read error. This chain uses TRBV20-1 with TRBJ1-5; weak D call: TRBD1 (6 bases). This CDR3 is built from 15 residues. Germline V gene lookup returns CDR1 DFQATT and CDR2 SNEGSKA (reference sequence). CDR3 amino acids: CSAHNSYGGNQPEHF. The CDR3 DNA is TGCAGTGCTCATAACTCCTACGGGGGCAATCAGCCCGAGCATTTT.

Worth noting for this clonotype: With a much larger clone just one base away, this may be a read error. The chain carries TRBV5-6 and TRBJ2-1; TRBD1 agrees at 8 bases. Germline V gives CDR1 SGHDT, CDR2 YYEEEE. The CDR3 runs 14 residues. CDR3 in DNA: TGTGCCAGGAGCTCCGGGACAGGCGTCAATGAGCAGTTCTTC. Amino acid sequence: CARSSGTGVNEQFF.

There are a few counts of this clonotype. The genes are TRBV4-1 and TRBJ2-3; TRBD2 agrees at 7 bases. V was pared by 1 base and J by 2 bases, with 6 bases of the junction left unmatched. The CDR3 spans 16 residues. Germline V gene data show CDR1 as MGHRA and CDR2 as YSYEKL. This chain's CDR3 is CASSQGSSGLTDTQYF. In nucleotides, the CDR3 is TGCGCCAGCAGCCAAGGTTCTAGCGGTCTCACAGATACGCAGTATTTT.

This clonotype was seen a few times. The rearrangement uses TRBV12-3 or TRBV12-4 and TRBJ2-1; 7 nucleotides agree with TRBD2. Unmatched junction bases numbered 6, after V lost 8 bases and J lost 2 bases. The CDR3 spans 14 residues. Here the CDR3 reads CASRGEGPYNEQFF. The CDR3 DNA sequence: TGTGCCAGCCGGGGGGAGGGCCCCTACAATGAGCAGTTCTTC.

This clonotype was seen more than once but under ten times. The V and J genes are TRBV5-5 and TRBJ2-1; TRBD1 aligns across 9 bases. The CDR3 consists of 17 residues. Germline loops: CDR1 SGHKS, CDR2 YYEKEE (reference sequence). V shed 4 bases, J shed 3 bases, and the junction held 11 bases outside the gene matches. DNA for the CDR3: TGTGCCAGCAGCCCCGGACAGGGGCCGCCGGACTACAATGAGCAGTTCTTC. Encoded protein: CASSPGQGPPDYNEQFF.

Only a few counts were recorded for this clonotype. V usage is TRBV11-2 and J usage is TRBJ2-7; D is ambiguous. Trimming cost V 2 bases and J 3 bases, with 8 bases left between them. Germline V gene sequence: CDR1 SGHAT, CDR2 FQNNGV. The CDR3 spans 13 residues. DNA of the CDR3: TGTGCCAGCAGCTTACTAGACCACTACGAGCAGTACTTC. It translates to CASSLLDHYEQYF.

This rearrangement joins TRBV20-1 to TRBJ2-7; D is perhaps TRBD2 (5 bases). Germline V gives CDR1 DFQATT, CDR2 SNEGSKA (reference sequence). The CDR3 has 12 amino acids. Trimming cost V 6 bases and J 2 bases, with 11 bases left between them. The CDR3 reads CSAPRGPYEQYF. The CDR3 bases are TGCAGTGCCCCCCGGGGTCCCTACGAGCAGTACTTC.

This clonotype was counted a few times. The CDR3 region has the DNA TGCGCCAGCAGCCAACTAGCGGGGAAGGAGACCCAGTACTTC. Encoded protein: CASSQLAGKETQYF. This chain connects TRBV4-1 to TRBJ2-5; the match to TRBD2 covers 9 bases. This CDR3 comprises 14 residues. CDR1 is MGHRA, CDR2 YSYEKL, per germline. J lost 5 bases, V lost 2 bases, and 3 bases had no gene match.

This clonotype has only a few counts. The genes are TRBV10-3 and TRBJ2-7, with D tentatively TRBD1 (6 bases). There are 12 residues in the CDR3. V gave up 10 bases and J gave up 6 bases, with 16 bases separating them. The germline V gene encodes CDR1 ENHRY and CDR2 SYGVKD. Here the CDR3 reads CASLSTGREQYF. The CDR3 coding sequence is TGTGCCAGCCTCTCAACAGGGCGCGAGCAGTACTTC.

The chain recombines TRBV6-2 or TRBV6-3 with TRBJ2-7; D call uncertain. From germline, CDR1 is MNHEY and CDR2 SVGEGT. The V gene lost 5 bases and the J gene lost 3 bases, with 14 bases spanning the gap. The CDR3 loop spans 14 amino acids. CDR3 sequence reads: CASSPSGFDYEQYF. The CDR3 nucleotides are TGTGCCAGCAGTCCGAGTGGGTTTGACTACGAGCAGTACTTC.

V gene TRBV7-8 combines with J gene TRBJ2-1, with unresolved D. CDR1 is SGHVS and CDR2 is FQNEAQ in the germline V gene. This CDR3 has 13 residues. The V end was cut by 0 bases, the J end by 10 bases, with 10 bases between. CDR3 in amino acids: CASSLAIPAEQFF. As DNA, the CDR3 is TGTGCCAGCAGCTTAGCAATCCCAGCCGAGCAGTTCTTC.

This clonotype turned up a few times. Here the CDR3 reads CASSPGLASGELFF. CDR3 nucleotide sequence: TGTGCCAGCAGCCCGGGACTAGCGAGCGGGGAGCTGTTTTTT. This sequence joins TRBV9 and TRBJ2-2, with 10 bases matching TRBD2. CDR1 is SGDLS and CDR2 is YYNGEE in the germline V gene. The CDR3 extends over 14 amino acids. The J segment lost 7 bases and the V segment lost 4 bases, leaving 4 bases of the junction unmatched.

The chain recombines TRBV12-3 or TRBV12-4 with TRBJ1-1, with a weak D call TRBD1 (5 bases). The V gene lost 3 bases and the J gene lost 10 bases, with 15 bases spanning the gap. The CDR3 extends over 13 amino acids. The CDR3 bases are TGTGCCAGCAGTTTTCTGTCGGTCAGGGTAGCTTTCTTT. Encoded protein: CASSFLSVRVAFF.

This clonotype was detected a few times. The V call is TRBV24-1, the J call TRBJ1-5; D gene unclear. Looked up from germline, CDR1 is KGHDR and CDR2 is SFDVKD. Trimming took 7 bases from V and 3 from J, leaving 12 bases between them. CDR3 length equals 14 residues. The CDR3 reads CATSERRYNQPQHF. CDR3 nucleotide sequence: TGTGCCACCAGCGAACGACGGTACAATCAGCCCCAGCATTTT.

This clonotype was observed a few times. The chain recombines TRBV2 with TRBJ2-5, with 7 nucleotides matching TRBD1. This CDR3 has 13 amino acids. V dropped 5 bases and J dropped 5; count of bases not matched to a gene: 5. Per germline, CDR1 SNHLY and CDR2 FYNNEI. DNA of the CDR3: TGTGCCAGCAGTTCGACAGGGTGGGAGACCCAGTACTTC. The encoded protein is CASSSTGWETQYF. The full variable domain, completed using reference TRBV2 and TRBJ2-5, is EPEVTQTPSHQVTQMGQEVILRCVPISNHLYFYWYRQILGQKVEFLVSFYNNEISEKSEIFDDQFSVERPDGSNFTLKIRSTKLEDSAMYFCASSSTGWETQYFGPGTRLLVL.

This sequence joins TRBV4-1 and TRBJ1-6, with TRBD1 as a possible D gene (5 bases). The CDR3 covers 15 residues. The V end was cut by 1 base, the J end by 9 bases, with 13 bases between. Germline V gene data show CDR1 as MGHRA and CDR2 as YSYEKL. The CDR3 DNA sequence: TGCGCCAGCAGCCAAGGGCGGGGGAGCGGTTCACCCCTCCACTTT. Translating it yields CASSQGRGSGSPLHF.

The table lists this clonotype with a few counts. The chain has TRBV29-1 and TRBJ2-7; D possibly corresponds to TRBD1 (5 bases). The CDR3 runs to 14 residues. Germline loops: CDR1 SQVTM, CDR2 ANQGSEA. The V end was cut by 2 bases, the J end by 0 bases, with 11 bases between. DNA for the CDR3: TGCAGCGTTGAAAAACAGGATAGCTCCTACGAGCAGTACTTC. It translates to CSVEKQDSSYEQYF.

The chain joins TRBV4-1 to TRBJ2-1; D may be TRBD1 (6 bases). The V gene's germline CDR1 is MGHRA and CDR2 YSYEKL. CDR3 length equals 16 residues. Trimming shortened V by 0 bases and J by 7 bases, and 16 bases separated the two germline ends. The CDR3 spells CASSQDLGGGLNEQFF. CDR3 DNA sequence: TGCGCCAGCAGCCAAGATTTAGGGGGTGGCTTGAATGAGCAGTTCTTC.

The sample holds many counts of this clonotype. The chain recombines TRBV10-3 with TRBJ2-5; D is uncertain. There are 14 residues in the CDR3. Germline CDR1 is ENHRY and CDR2 is SYGVKD. V lost 10 bases and J 4 bases, leaving 19 bases between the germline ends. The CDR3 sequence is CATRSEIRLETQYF. In nucleotides, the CDR3 is TGTGCCACCAGATCGGAAATTAGGCTAGAGACCCAGTACTTC.

V is TRBV30 and J is TRBJ2-1, with a possible D match to TRBD1 (6 bases). The CDR3 is 14 amino acids. Germline CDR1 GTSNPN, CDR2 SVGIG (reference sequence). Trimming shortened V by 5 bases and J by 0 bases, and 11 bases separated the two germline ends. The CDR3 protein is CAWRDRSSYNEQFF. The DNA for the CDR3 is TGTGCCTGGCGCGACAGGAGCTCCTACAATGAGCAGTTCTTC. Filled out from reference TRBV30 and TRBJ2-1, the complete variable domain reads SQTIHQWPATLVQPVGSPLSLECTVEGTSNPNLYWYRQAAGRGLQLLFYSVGIGQISSEVPQNLSASRPQDRQFILSSKKLLLSDSGFYLCAWRDRSSYNEQFFGPGTRLTVL.

The chain employs TRBV9 and TRBJ2-2; 7 bases map to TRBD2. This CDR3 comprises 17 residues. Per the germline V gene, CDR1 is SGDLS and CDR2 is YYNGEE. The V gene end was trimmed by 3 bases and the J gene end by 2 bases; junction bases not matched to a gene: 10. The CDR3 here is CASSEGGGVTNTGELFF. CDR3 in DNA: TGTGCCAGCAGCGAGGGTGGGGGGGTAACCAACACCGGGGAGCTGTTTTTT.

The rearrangement links TRBV20-1 to TRBJ2-3; D remains unclear. Germline V gives CDR1 DFQATT, CDR2 SNEGSKA (reference sequence). This CDR3 is built from 14 residues. The germline V and J ends were trimmed by 6 bases and 0 bases, with 13 bases remaining between them. CDR3 region: CSAGRLTSTDTQYF. The CDR3, as DNA: TGCAGTGCGGGAAGACTTACTAGCACAGATACGCAGTATTTT.